Shown below are 9 T cell receptor beta chains from a single sample sequenced in a study of shared clonotypes between healthy human individuals. Sequencing was performed with immunoSEQ multiplex PCR; in TCRdb, only in-frame clones are kept and a portion is missing. The sample shows over 2 million clones, 85% to 95% of them seen only once. Sequenced material: naive CD4+ T cells sorted from blood. Subset described: CD45RA+ positively selected. The receptors stem from a man younger than 30 in good health.

V usage is TRBV27 and J usage is TRBJ2-7, with TRBD2 as a possible D gene (6 bases). V was clipped by 10 bases and J by 1 base, with 17 bases between them. Germline CDR1 is MNHEY and CDR2 is SMNVEV (reference sequence). The CDR3 contains 14 residues. Here the CDR3 reads CATRSGGGSYEQYF. The CDR3 region has the DNA TGTGCCACCAGGTCGGGTGGAGGGTCCTACGAGCAGTACTTC.

The chain joins TRBV6-1 to TRBJ1-5, with D possibly being TRBD1 (5 bases). Germline values: CDR1 MNHNS, CDR2 SASEGT. V was shortened by 4 bases and J by 7 bases, with 17 bases between the two germline ends. The CDR3 covers 15 residues. The CDR3 nucleotides read TGTGCCAGCAGTGGCGCAGGGTCGGGTTGGCAGCCCCAGCATTTT. This encodes CASSGAGSGWQPQHF.

V gene TRBV7-3 combines with J gene TRBJ1-2; weak D call: TRBD1 (5 bases). The CDR3 is 14 residues long. Germline assignment: CDR1 SGHTA and CDR2 FQGTGA. Between the trimmed V and J ends, which lost 5 bases and 6 bases, there was a span of 16 bases. CDR3 DNA: TGTGCCAGCAGCCCCTCAGGGTCGAGAGATGGCTACACCTTC. Translating it yields CASSPSGSRDGYTF. Drawing the rest from reference TRBV7-3 and TRBJ1-2, the complete variable domain is GAGVSQTPSNKVTEKGKYVELRCDPISGHTALYWYRQSLGQGPEFLIYFQGTGAADDSGLPNDRFFAVRPEGSVSTLKIQRTERGDSAVYLCASSPSGSRDGYTFGSGTRLTVV.

The chain is built from TRBV30 and TRBJ1-3; D ambiguous. The CDR3 has 12 amino acids. Germline V gives CDR1 GTSNPN, CDR2 SVGIG (reference sequence). V was shortened by 4 bases and J by 3 bases, with 7 bases between the two germline ends. DNA for the CDR3: TGTGCCTGGAACCCCGGTGGAAACACCATATATTTT. Its translation is CAWNPGGNTIYF.

The chain's CDR3 is CASSVTGSYGYTF. The CDR3 region has the DNA TGTGCCAGCAGTGTCACAGGGTCCTATGGCTACACCTTC. V usage is TRBV6-1 and J usage is TRBJ1-2, with TRBD1 as a possible D gene (6 bases). Trimming shortened V by 4 bases and J by 4 bases, and 10 bases separated the two germline ends. This CDR3 spans 13 amino acids. CDR1 is MNHNS and CDR2 is SASEGT in the germline V gene.

This chain connects TRBV7-2 to TRBJ2-1; 11 positions match TRBD2. This CDR3 has 19 amino acids. V lost 4 bases and J lost 0; bases outside the gene matches: 11. Germline V gene lookup returns CDR1 SGHTA and CDR2 FQGNSA. The CDR3 is CASSSYLGLAAFSYNEQFF. CDR3 nucleotide sequence: TGTGCCAGCAGCTCCTACTTGGGACTAGCGGCGTTCTCCTACAATGAGCAGTTCTTC.

A single count supports this clone. The chain couples TRBV2 to TRBJ2-2; D remains ambiguous. CDR1 and CDR2 from the germline V gene are SNHLY and FYNNEI. CDR3 length: 13 amino acids. Trimming removed 6 bases at V and 4 bases at J, with 9 bases between. The CDR3 DNA reads TGTGCCAGCAGGCCTTCGGGCACCGGGGAGCTGTTTTTT. Encoded protein: CASRPSGTGELFF. The variable domain in full, completed from reference TRBV2 and TRBJ2-2, reads EPEVTQTPSHQVTQMGQEVILRCVPISNHLYFYWYRQILGQKVEFLVSFYNNEISEKSEIFDDQFSVERPDGSNFTLKIRSTKLEDSAMYFCASRPSGTGELFFGEGSRLTVL.

This chain links TRBV6-4 with TRBJ1-6, with TRBD1 matching 9 bases. Per germline, CDR1 MRHNA and CDR2 SNTAGT. V was pared by 2 bases and J by 6 bases, with 2 bases of the junction left unmatched. The CDR3 consists of 15 residues. The CDR3 DNA follows: TGTGCCAGCAGTGACAGGGACAGGGTTAATTCACCCCTCCACTTT. Residues: CASSDRDRVNSPLHF.

The chain uses TRBV10-1 and TRBJ1-1; the D is unclear. Between the trimmed V and J ends, which lost 0 bases and 3 bases, there was a span of 11 bases. Germline V gene sequence: CDR1 WNHNN, CDR2 SYGVQD (reference sequence). The CDR3 totals 15 residues. The CDR3 is CASSESPTVYTEAFF. The CDR3, as DNA: TGCGCCAGCAGTGAGTCTCCGACGGTATACACTGAAGCTTTCTTT.